In its sample, the clone carrying this T cell receptor beta chain was seen a few times. The antigen remains undetermined. Amplification yielded TCR beta CDR3 regions, with RNA transcripts as the source. A first-round RT-PCR of the TCR CDR3 used the HTBI primer set. TCRdb re-analysed the multiplex PCR reads in MiXCR, keeping a single row per CDR3 protein. The sample consists of 500,000 to 600,000 distinct CDR3 sequences, 35% to 55% of them appearing once. This specimen belongs to a study of T cells in Graves' hyperthyroidism and ophthalmopathy. Trimming cost V 2 bases and J 6 bases, with 5 bases left between them. Germline V CDR1 and CDR2: ENHRY, SYGVKD. This CDR3 has 12 residues. Study-wide findings and caveats: From stable hyperthyroidism, ophthalmopathy was separated by a 13 V-J model.

This sequence was found in an adult woman with Graves' disease, either hyperthyroidism or ophthalmopathy (not recorded which). Sequencing was done on a sample of peripheral blood or thyroid tissue (not recorded which). The chain joins TRBV10-3 to TRBJ1-5; no definite D call. Here the CDR3 DNA reads TGTGCCATCAGTGAGCAGCTTCAGCCCCAGCATTTT. It yields the protein CAISEQLQPQHF.